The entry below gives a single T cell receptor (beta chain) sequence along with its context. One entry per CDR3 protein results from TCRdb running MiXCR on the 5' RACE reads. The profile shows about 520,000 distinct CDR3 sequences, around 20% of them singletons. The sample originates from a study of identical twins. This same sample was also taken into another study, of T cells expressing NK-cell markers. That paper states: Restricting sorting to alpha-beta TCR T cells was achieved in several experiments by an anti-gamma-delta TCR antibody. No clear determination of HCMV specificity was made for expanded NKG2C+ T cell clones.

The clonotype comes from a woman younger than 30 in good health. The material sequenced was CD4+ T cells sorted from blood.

The CDR3 DNA follows: TGTGCCAGCAGTTACGACCTATTGACGCCTGAAGCTTTCTTT. Amino acid sequence: CASSYDLLTPEAFF. The chain combines TRBV6-5 with TRBJ1-1; D is ambiguous. This CDR3 is 14 amino acids long. The ends were cut back, 2 bases at V and 6 bases at J, with 13 bases in the middle. CDR1 MNHEY and CDR2 SVGAGI come from the germline V gene.